A selection of T cell receptor beta chains follows, all from one sample in a study of identical twins. One entry per CDR3 protein results from TCRdb running MiXCR on the 5' RACE reads. The sample consists of 270,000 or so distinct CDR3 sequences, around 8% of them appearing once. This sample was shared with a second study, whose subject was yellow fever vaccine responses in identical twins.

Material for sequencing was CD8+ T cells sorted from blood. These receptors came from a woman between 18 and 29 years old in good health. Both conserved end residues are part of each CDR3. The D gene is left open where the match is weak. Clone size is stated in some rows and not others, as once, few, many or a class when expanded.

D: -
size: many
V: TRBV3-1
J: TRBJ2-7
DNA: TGTGCCAGCAGCCAAGATGCAGGGGTCGAGCAGTACTTC
CDR3: CASSQDAGVEQYF

D: TRBD2
size: -
V: TRBV7-2
J: TRBJ2-7
DNA: TGTGCCAGCAGCTTAATGCTAGCGGGAGGGCCTGGGGACTACGAGCAGTACTTC
CDR3: CASSLMLAGGPGDYEQYF

D: -
size: many
V: TRBV29-1
J: TRBJ2-5
DNA: TGCAGCGTTGAATGGGTGGGCGATTGGGAGACCCAGTACTTC
CDR3: CSVEWVGDWETQYF

D: TRBD2
size: few
V: TRBV28
J: TRBJ2-3
DNA: TGTGCCAGCAGTCCGACCCCGCGACTAGCGGGAGCAGATACGCAGTATTTT
CDR3: CASSPTPRLAGADTQYF

D: TRBD1
size: few
V: TRBV2
J: TRBJ2-7
DNA: TGTGCCAGCAGCCTCTCTAGGACAGGTTCCTACGAGCAGTACTTC
CDR3: CASSLSRTGSYEQYF

D: -
size: many
V: TRBV27
J: TRBJ2-7
DNA: TGTGCCAGCAGTTTGAGTTCGGCAGTATCCTACGAGCAGTACTTC
CDR3: CASSLSSAVSYEQYF

D: -
size: -
V: TRBV20-1
J: TRBJ2-7
DNA: TGCAGTGCTAGAGATCCGACGGACTACGAGCAGTACTTC
CDR3: CSARDPTDYEQYF

D: TRBD2
size: -
V: TRBV6-2/TRBV6-3
J: TRBJ2-2
DNA: TGTGCCAGCAGCCCCGGGACTATCACCGGGGAGCTGTTTTTT
CDR3: CASSPGTITGELFF

D: -
size: many
V: TRBV29-1
J: TRBJ1-4
DNA: TGCAGCGTTGAAGGCCGGGACGAAGGTGAAAAACTGTTTTTT
CDR3: CSVEGRDEGEKLFF

D: TRBD1
size: few
V: TRBV7-2
J: TRBJ2-5
DNA: TGTGCCAGCAGCTTCGGACAGGGGGGGCAAGAGACCCAGTACTTC
CDR3: CASSFGQGGQETQYF

D: -
size: many
V: TRBV12-3/TRBV12-4
J: TRBJ1-1
DNA: TGTGCCAGCAGCCAACCGAAGGGGCCTGAAGCTTTCTTT
CDR3: CASSQPKGPEAFF

D: -
size: -
V: TRBV5-7
J: TRBJ2-7
DNA: TGTGCCAGCAGCTCCATCGTTGAGCAGTACTTC
CDR3: CASSSIVEQYF

D: -
size: many
V: TRBV4-2
J: TRBJ2-3
DNA: TGTGCCAGCAGCGTCGGGGACCCCTCTAGCACAGATACGCAGTATTTT
CDR3: CASSVGDPSSTDTQYF

D: -
size: -
V: TRBV4-1
J: TRBJ2-1
DNA: TGCGCCAGCAGCCAAGATAGGGCTAGCGCCTACAATGAGCAGTTCTTC
CDR3: CASSQDRASAYNEQFF

D: -
size: few
V: TRBV24-1
J: TRBJ2-7
DNA: TGTGCCACCAGCGGCCCGGGCTCCTACGAGCAGTACTTC
CDR3: CATSGPGSYEQYF

D: -
size: -
V: TRBV5-1
J: TRBJ2-3
DNA: TGCGCCAGCAGCGAGCTAGGGGGTCAATACACAGATACGCAGTATTTT
CDR3: CASSELGGQYTDTQYF

D: -
size: many
V: TRBV29-1
J: TRBJ2-7
DNA: TGCAGCGTTGAGTGGGGATACGAGCAGTACTTC
CDR3: CSVEWGYEQYF

D: -
size: many
V: TRBV3-1
J: TRBJ2-2
DNA: TGTGCCAGCAGCCAAGAGGTGGAACACACCGGGGAGCTGTTTTTT
CDR3: CASSQEVEHTGELFF

D: TRBD1
size: -
V: TRBV7-9
J: TRBJ2-1
DNA: TGTGCCAGCAGCTTACCACAGGGGGCAGTACACGGTGAGCAGTTCTTC
CDR3: CASSLPQGAVHGEQFF

D: TRBD2
size: many
V: TRBV7-8
J: TRBJ2-3
DNA: TGTGCCAGCAGGGACGGGAGGGATACGCAGTATTTT
CDR3: CASRDGRDTQYF

D: TRBD1
size: many
V: TRBV3-1
J: TRBJ1-2
DNA: TGTGCCAGCAGCCAAGCGGGGACAGGAGATTCACATGGCTACACCTTC
CDR3: CASSQAGTGDSHGYTF

D: TRBD1
size: many
V: TRBV4-3
J: TRBJ1-1
DNA: TGCGCCAGCAGCCAAGAGGACAGGGGATTCACTGAAGCTTTCTTT
CDR3: CASSQEDRGFTEAFF

D: -
size: few
V: TRBV7-9
J: TRBJ2-2
DNA: TGTGCCAGCAGCTTAGGAGGAGGGGAAACGGCGGCCGGGGAGCTGTTTTTT
CDR3: CASSLGGGETAAGELFF

D: TRBD1
size: few
V: TRBV5-1
J: TRBJ1-6
DNA: TGCGCCAGCAGCGTACAGGGGAGTTCACCCCTCCACTTT
CDR3: CASSVQGSSPLHF

D: TRBD2
size: few
V: TRBV24-1
J: TRBJ2-1
DNA: TGTGCCACCAGTGATTTCGTAGCGGGCTACAATGAGCAGTTCTTC
CDR3: CATSDFVAGYNEQFF

D: -
size: few
V: TRBV28
J: TRBJ2-3
DNA: TGTGCCAGCAGTTTATTTGGATCGGGCGGCTACACAGATACGCAGTATTTT
CDR3: CASSLFGSGGYTDTQYF

D: TRBD2
size: -
V: TRBV11-2
J: TRBJ2-7
DNA: TGTGCCAGCAGCGATGCCTTCGGACTAGCGGGGAGCTCCTACGAGCAGTACTTC
CDR3: CASSDAFGLAGSSYEQYF

D: TRBD2
size: -
V: TRBV27
J: TRBJ2-3
DNA: TGTGCCAGCAGTTCCGGACTAGGGACGCAGTATTTT
CDR3: CASSSGLGTQYF

D: -
size: few
V: TRBV7-9
J: TRBJ2-7
DNA: TGTGCCAGCAGCTCTCCTAGCTTCTCCTACGAGCAGTACTTC
CDR3: CASSSPSFSYEQYF

D: -
size: -
V: TRBV25-1
J: TRBJ2-7
DNA: TGTGCCAGCAGTGAAGGTCGACAGAAGCAGTACTTC
CDR3: CASSEGRQKQYF

D: TRBD2
size: few
V: TRBV12-3/TRBV12-4
J: TRBJ2-2
DNA: TGTGCCAGCAGACGACTAGCGGGGGACCCCGACACCGGGGAGCTGTTTTTT
CDR3: CASRRLAGDPDTGELFF

D: -
size: few
V: TRBV12-5
J: TRBJ2-1
DNA: TGTGCTAGTGGTTCGGACCGGGACTACAATGAGCAGTTCTTC
CDR3: CASGSDRDYNEQFF

D: TRBD1
size: many
V: TRBV4-3
J: TRBJ1-2
DNA: TGCGCCAGCAGCCAACATCAAGCAGGGGGTCGAGAATATGGCTACACCTTC
CDR3: CASSQHQAGGREYGYTF

D: -
size: many
V: TRBV24-1
J: TRBJ2-1
DNA: TGTGCCACCAGCGGCCGTCAGGGAAACTACAATGAGCAGTTCTTC
CDR3: CATSGRQGNYNEQFF

D: -
size: few
V: TRBV6-5
J: TRBJ2-5
DNA: TGTGCCAGCAGTTACTCGAATGGGACCTTGGGGCAAGAGACCCAGTACTTC
CDR3: CASSYSNGTLGQETQYF

D: TRBD1
size: many
V: TRBV29-1
J: TRBJ2-2
DNA: TGCAGCGTTGTAGGCACAGGGGGCCCCACCGGGGAGCTGTTTTTT
CDR3: CSVVGTGGPTGELFF

D: TRBD1
size: -
V: TRBV6-5
J: TRBJ2-1
DNA: TGTGCCAGCAGTTACCCAGGACAGGGGCCAAGCTCCTACAATGAGCAGTTCTTC
CDR3: CASSYPGQGPSSYNEQFF

D: -
size: few
V: TRBV29-1
J: TRBJ1-1
DNA: TGCAGCGTTGTAATATCTGAAGCTTTCTTT
CDR3: CSVVISEAFF

D: -
size: few
V: TRBV9
J: TRBJ2-3
DNA: TGTGCCAGCAGCGTAGCAGGGGTTGGCACAGATACGCAGTATTTT
CDR3: CASSVAGVGTDTQYF

D: TRBD2
size: -
V: TRBV12-5
J: TRBJ2-1
DNA: TGTGCTAGCCAACAGCCGGGACTAGCGGGGAACTCCTACAATGAGCAGTTCTTC
CDR3: CASQQPGLAGNSYNEQFF

D: -
size: many
V: TRBV12-3/TRBV12-4
J: TRBJ2-1
DNA: TGTGCCAGCAGTTTTGGCGCAGGGGCGGACAATGAGCAGTTCTTC
CDR3: CASSFGAGADNEQFF

D: -
size: few
V: TRBV6-5
J: TRBJ1-1
DNA: TGTGCCAGCAGTTACGAGATCAACACTGAAGCTTTCTTT
CDR3: CASSYEINTEAFF